This TCR beta chain stems from a study of blood T cell repertoires in COVID-19. Turning to the study itself: Samples taken during acute and convalescent COVID-19 were collected in the United States, Italy and Spain. The analysed material was cDNA or gDNA that came from T cells, B-cell-depleted T cells, or PBMCs.

In Seattle, patients joined the study during active infection and were tracked longitudinally. How the authors handled the data: Amplifying reference gene primers gave estimates of nucleated cell counts. Clones were sequenced by immunoSEQ multiplex PCR, and TCRdb holds only the in-frame ones, with some missing. V, J and clone size were drawn from that table, and D and trimming were deduced from the DNA. The sample contains 350,000 to 400,000 clones, 65% to 90% of which appear only once. V lost 5 bases and J lost 2; bases outside the gene matches: 9. Germline CDR1 is SGHNT and CDR2 is YYREEE (reference sequence). The CDR3 loop spans 15 amino acids. This clone was recorded once.

This sequence originates from a woman aged 60-70 years with COVID-19, enrolled during active disease. The sequenced sample consisted of peripheral blood. This chain connects TRBV5-4 to TRBJ1-2; 7 bases line up with TRBD1. Here the CDR3 DNA reads TGTGCCAGCAGTACGGGACAGCTCCCAAACTATGGCTACACCTTC. It is translated as CASSTGQLPNYGYTF.